A single sample gave rise to the 17 T cell receptor beta chains below, sequenced in a study of blood T cell repertoires in COVID-19 (dated by TCRdb to the early 2020s). Receptors were amplified or captured by the immunoSEQ multiplex PCR assay. The source is immuneACCESS, and TCRdb retained only in-frame sequences with V and J called. Part of the clones is not carried over; for the studies checked, unresolved V genes explain less than half of this, and the remainder is unexplained. Across this sample there are about 130,000 clones, with over 75% seen only once. 5% to 7.5% of the sample lies in the top ten. The specimen was peripheral blood. The receptors derive from a man older than 75 with active or convalescent COVID-19.

V gene TRBV19 combines with J gene TRBJ2-7; no firm D call. The germline CDR1 and CDR2 sequences are LNHDA and SQIVND (reference sequence). V lost 2 bases, J lost 1 base, and 3 bases lay in between. The CDR3 totals 12 residues. This CDR3 reads CASSIRSYEQYF. The CDR3 bases are TGTGCCAGTAGTATACGGTCCTACGAGCAGTACTTC.

This chain links TRBV21-1 with TRBJ2-5; the D call in the table, TRBD2, was not verified against the DNA. TRBV21-1 is deemed a pseudogene. This CDR3 has 17 residues. In nucleotides, the CDR3 is TGTGCCAGCAGCAAAGGCATAGCGGGGGGCCCGGGGGGGACCCAGTACTTC. Translation gives CASSKGIAGGPGGTQYF.

The chain has TRBV14 and TRBJ1-6; the D is unclear. The germline V and J ends were trimmed by 3 bases and 9 bases, with 12 bases remaining between them. The CDR3 contains 14 residues. CDR1 SGHDN and CDR2 FVKESK come from the germline V gene. The CDR3, as DNA: TGTGCCAGCAGCCAGGTCATGGGGAGTTCACCCCTCCACTTT. It yields the protein CASSQVMGSSPLHF.

The chain joins TRBV18 to TRBJ1-4; D is ambiguous. There are 14 residues in the CDR3. V lost 3 bases and J 4 bases, leaving 9 bases between the germline ends. Per germline, CDR1 KGHSH and CDR2 LQKENI. The CDR3 reads CASSPSYNNEKLFF. The CDR3 coding sequence is TGTGCCAGCTCACCGTCCTATAATAATGAAAAACTGTTTTTT.

This clone was seen a few times. The chain employs TRBV14 and TRBJ1-1; D unclear. The CDR3 sequence is 15 residues long. The V gene's germline CDR1 is SGHDN and CDR2 FVKESK. Trimming removed 1 base at V and 3 bases at J, with 12 bases between. CDR3 sequence: CASSQVAGSHTEAFF. The DNA of the CDR3 is TGTGCCAGCAGCCAAGTAGCGGGCAGCCACACTGAAGCTTTCTTT.

V is TRBV5-1 and J is TRBJ2-7; TRBD1 agrees at 12 bases. Germline-derived CDR1 and CDR2 are SGHRS and YFSETQ. J gave up 4 bases and V 2 bases, and 7 bases lay outside the gene matches. The CDR3 sequence is 16 residues long. The CDR3 coding sequence is TGCGCCAGCAGCTTCAACCCGGGACAGGGGGCATACGAGCAGTACTTC. Translating gives CASSFNPGQGAYEQYF.

The genes are TRBV5-6 and TRBJ2-2; perhaps TRBD1 as D (6 bases). V dropped 4 bases and J dropped 6 bases, with 19 bases sitting between them. This CDR3 spans 16 amino acids. CDR1 is SGHDT and CDR2 is YYEEEE in the germline V gene. The CDR3 region is CASSPGQGIRAGELFF. The CDR3 region has the DNA TGTGCCAGCAGCCCCGGTCAGGGGATACGAGCCGGGGAGCTGTTTTTT. The full variable domain, in which reference TRBV5-6 and TRBJ2-2 provide the parts outside the CDR3, is DAGVTQSPTHLIKTRGQQVTLRCSPKSGHDTVSWYQQALGQGPQFIFQYYEEEERQRGNFPDRFSGHQFPNYSSELNVNALLLGDSALYLCASSPGQGIRAGELFFGEGSRLTVL.

This CDR3 is CASSPDRANEQFF. CDR3 in DNA: TGTGCCAGCAGTCCTGACAGGGCCAATGAGCAGTTCTTC. The chain couples TRBV27 to TRBJ2-1, with 7 bases matching TRBD1. This CDR3 has 13 amino acids. The germline V gene encodes CDR1 MNHEY and CDR2 SMNVEV (reference sequence). With 5 bases clipped from V and 6 bases from J, the junction kept 4 bases outside the gene matches.

V and J are TRBV19 and TRBJ2-7; D unresolved. CDR3 length equals 16 residues. V lost 1 base, J lost 3 bases, and 16 bases lay in between. Germline assignment: CDR1 LNHDA and CDR2 SQIVND (reference sequence). CDR3 coding DNA: TGTGCCAGTAGTATAGGGGCCCAGCCCGCTATCTACGAGCAGTACTTC. Translated, it gives CASSIGAQPAIYEQYF.

The rearrangement uses TRBV24-1 and TRBJ1-2; no firm D call. CDR1 and CDR2 from the germline V gene are KGHDR and SFDVKD. The V end was cut by 0 bases, the J end by 4 bases, with 8 bases between. This CDR3 contains 14 residues. CDR3 sequence (DNA): TGTGCCACCAGTGATTTGCAACGGGGCTATGGCTACACCTTC. Its translation: CATSDLQRGYGYTF.

The rearrangement links TRBV14 to TRBJ2-7, with a weak D call TRBD1 (6 bases). Germline V lookup: CDR1 SGHDN, CDR2 FVKESK. CDR3 size: 11 residues. V lost 8 bases and J lost 3, with 8 bases in between. This chain's CDR3 is CASDRNYEQYF. CDR3 coding DNA: TGTGCCAGCGACAGGAACTACGAGCAGTACTTC.

The CDR3 DNA reads TGTGCCAGCAGTCTTCGGGGAGGCGGAGCTTTCTTT. Translated, it gives CASSLRGGGAFF. This rearrangement joins TRBV6-5 to TRBJ1-1, with D unclear. Trimming took 5 bases from V and 10 from J, leaving 14 bases between them. CDR1 is MNHEY and CDR2 is SVGAGI in the germline V gene. The CDR3 extends over 12 amino acids.

The chain links TRBV24-1 to TRBJ2-5; TRBD1 matches at 7 bases. With V trimmed by 3 bases and J by 2 bases, 2 bases remained unmatched. Germline CDR1 reads KGHDR; CDR2 reads SFDVKD. This CDR3 has 14 amino acids. CDR3 nucleotide sequence: TGTGCCACCAGTGATGACAGGGTTCAAGAGACCCAGTACTTC. It specifies CATSDDRVQETQYF.

J is TRBJ1-5 and V is TRBV5-4; D perhaps matches TRBD1 (6 bases). Germline V CDR1 and CDR2: SGHNT, YYREEE (reference sequence). Trimming stripped 3 bases from V and 0 bases from J, with 13 bases between. The CDR3 contains 16 residues. CDR3: CASSSGGQNSNQPQHF. The CDR3 DNA is TGTGCCAGCAGCTCGGGGGGGCAAAATAGCAATCAGCCCCAGCATTTT.

CDR3 nucleotide sequence: TGTGCCAGTACCCCCCCCGTGGCAAATCAGCCCCAGCATTTT. It codes for CASTPPVANQPQHF. The chain has TRBV19 and TRBJ1-5; D is ambiguous. Trimming removed 7 bases at V and 4 bases at J, with 14 bases between. There are 14 residues in the CDR3. Germline-derived CDR1 and CDR2 are LNHDA and SQIVND (reference sequence).

This clone turned up a few times. The rearrangement joins TRBV14 to TRBJ2-1, with 10 bases lining up with TRBD2. Germline CDR1 reads SGHDN; CDR2 reads FVKESK. The CDR3 is made up of 14 amino acids. J was trimmed by 6 bases and V by 4 bases; bases with no gene match: 3. The CDR3 sequence: CASSLLAGGNEQFF. The CDR3 DNA reads as TGTGCCAGCAGCCTTTTAGCGGGAGGCAATGAGCAGTTCTTC.

This clone was detected many times. The gene calls are TRBV7-2 and TRBJ2-1; TRBD2 agrees at 8 bases. J was trimmed by 6 bases and V by 5 bases; bases with no gene match: 18. CDR1 is SGHTA, CDR2 FQGNSA, per germline. This CDR3 is 18 amino acids long. This chain's CDR3 is CASSPHGGGGGQSNEQFF. The CDR3 DNA reads TGTGCCAGCAGCCCCCATGGGGGGGGCGGGGGGCAGTCCAATGAGCAGTTCTTC.